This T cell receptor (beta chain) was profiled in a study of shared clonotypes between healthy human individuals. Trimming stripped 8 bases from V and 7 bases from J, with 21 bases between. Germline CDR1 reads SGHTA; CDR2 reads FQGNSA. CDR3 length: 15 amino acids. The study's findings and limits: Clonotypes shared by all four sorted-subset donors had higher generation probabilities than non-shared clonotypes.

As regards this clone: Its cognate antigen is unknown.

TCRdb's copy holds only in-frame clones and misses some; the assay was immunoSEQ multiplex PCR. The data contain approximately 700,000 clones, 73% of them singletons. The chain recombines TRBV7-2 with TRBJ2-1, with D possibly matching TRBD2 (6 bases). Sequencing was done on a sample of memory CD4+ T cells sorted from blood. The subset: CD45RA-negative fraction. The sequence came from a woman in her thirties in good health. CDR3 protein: CASGLTVLVGNEQFF. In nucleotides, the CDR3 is TGTGCCAGCGGACTAACGGTGCTCGTCGGGAATGAGCAGTTCTTC.